A single sample is the source of the 24 T cell receptor beta chains below, sequenced in a study of early T cells in non-severe SARS-CoV-2 infection. TCRdb processed the 5' RACE reads anew with MiXCR; each CDR3 protein has one entry. The table lists 75,000 to 90,000 distinct CDR3 sequences, about 16% of them singletons. The sample comprised whole blood. These receptor sequences come from an adult who was a healthcare worker with PCR-confirmed SARS-CoV-2 infection or an uninfected control (not recorded which).

The chain couples TRBV10-1 to TRBJ2-7, with a possible D match to TRBD1 (5 bases). The germline V gene encodes CDR1 WNHNN and CDR2 SYGVQD (reference sequence). This CDR3 contains 14 residues. V was cut by 8 bases and J by 3 bases, with 17 bases left in between. This CDR3 is CASLGQGQNYEQYF. In DNA, the CDR3 is TGCGCCAGCCTGGGGCAGGGCCAAAACTACGAGCAGTACTTC.

V is TRBV28 and J is TRBJ2-5; TRBD1 matches at 7 bases. With V trimmed by 5 bases and J by 5 bases, 8 bases remained unmatched. This CDR3 spans 14 amino acids. Per germline, CDR1 MDHEN and CDR2 SYDVKM. The CDR3 sequence is CASSRPDRAETQYF. The CDR3 DNA reads as TGTGCCAGCAGTCGGCCAGACAGGGCTGAGACCCAGTACTTC.

V and J are TRBV3-1 and TRBJ2-3; D is uncertain. Germline-derived CDR1 and CDR2 are LGHDT and YNNKEL (reference sequence). V was pared by 4 bases and J by 5 bases, with 10 bases between. CDR3 length: 13 residues. The CDR3 DNA sequence: TGTGCCAGCAGCCTCTTACAAGGAGATACGCAGTATTTT. Translation gives CASSLLQGDTQYF.

This clonotype was seen many times. The chain carries TRBV6-2 or TRBV6-3 and TRBJ2-7; TRBD2 matches 9 bases. Germline values: CDR1 MNHEY, CDR2 SVGEGT. V shed 1 base, J shed 5 bases, and the junction held 9 bases outside the gene matches. The CDR3 length is 16 residues. CDR3 residues: CASSYWGTSTSHEQYF. CDR3 nucleotide sequence: TGTGCCAGCAGTTACTGGGGGACTAGCACCAGCCACGAGCAGTACTTC.

V is TRBV7-9 and J is TRBJ2-2; D not resolved. Germline CDR1 and CDR2: SEHNR and FQNEAQ (reference sequence). The V and J ends lost 10 bases and 2 bases respectively, with 11 bases between them. The length of the CDR3 is 13 residues. The CDR3, as DNA: TGTGCCACCTCTGACGGAAACACCGGGGAGCTGTTTTTT. Residues: CATSDGNTGELFF.

This clonotype came up a few times. This chain uses TRBV20-1 with TRBJ2-3, with 13 positions matching TRBD2. This CDR3 contains 14 residues. Per germline, CDR1 DFQATT and CDR2 SNEGSKA (reference sequence). V shed 5 bases and J 3 bases; nucleotides not matched to a gene: 2. CDR3 DNA: TGCAGTGCTGGGACTAGCGGGGTTACAGATACGCAGTATTTT. Its protein product is CSAGTSGVTDTQYF.

This clonotype turned up a few times. This sequence joins TRBV29-1 and TRBJ1-2; D not certain. The CDR3 totals 14 residues. Deletions cut 3 bases from V and 2 bases from J, with 13 bases between. Germline CDR1 reads SQVTM; CDR2 reads ANQGSEA. The chain's CDR3 is CSVDSGNLNYGYTF. The CDR3, as DNA: TGCAGCGTTGATTCGGGGAACTTGAACTATGGCTACACCTTC.

Only a few counts were recorded for this clonotype. The chain carries TRBV10-2 and TRBJ2-2; D not certain. The V and J ends lost 6 bases and 5 bases respectively, with 4 bases between them. Germline loops: CDR1 WSHSY, CDR2 SAAADI. CDR3 length: 11 amino acids. For the CDR3, the DNA is TGCGCCAGCAGGGGGACCGGGGAGCTGTTTTTT. Translation gives CASRGTGELFF.

This clonotype was found many times. The CDR3 DNA reads as TGTGCCAGCAGTCGACCCGAAACGGGACTGAACACTGAAGCTTTCTTT. This encodes CASSRPETGLNTEAFF. This chain connects TRBV2 to TRBJ1-1, with a weak D call TRBD1 (5 bases). Deletions cut 5 bases from V and 0 bases from J, with 16 bases between. The CDR3 runs 16 residues. Germline V gives CDR1 SNHLY, CDR2 FYNNEI.

This clonotype has more than one count but fewer than ten. The V gene is TRBV11-2, the J gene TRBJ2-3, with D unresolved. Germline V gene data show CDR1 as SGHAT and CDR2 as FQNNGV. CDR3 size: 15 residues. V lost 5 bases and J 0 bases, leaving 12 bases between the germline ends. The CDR3 protein is CASSVLQTSTDTQYF. In DNA, the CDR3 is TGTGCCAGCAGCGTACTTCAAACTAGCACAGATACGCAGTATTTT.

This clonotype was seen a few times. V and J are TRBV6-2 or TRBV6-3 and TRBJ1-6; D remains ambiguous. The CDR3 sequence is 12 residues long. Per germline, CDR1 MNHEY and CDR2 SVGEGT. With 2 bases removed from V and 9 bases from J, the gap between germline ends came to 5 bases. This CDR3 is CASSYNGSPLHF. For the CDR3, the DNA is TGTGCCAGCAGTTACAATGGTTCACCCCTCCACTTT.

Many counts were recorded for this clonotype. The CDR3 DNA sequence: TGTGCCAGTAGATACAGGGCCGCCTCTGGGGCCAACGTCCTGACTTTC. Protein product: CASRYRAASGANVLTF. The chain joins TRBV19 to TRBJ2-6; maybe TRBD1 (6 bases). The CDR3 covers 16 residues. The V end was cut by 6 bases, the J end by 0 bases, with 12 bases between. The germline CDR1 and CDR2 sequences are LNHDA and SQIVND (reference sequence).

This clonotype was detected many times. V gene TRBV20-1 combines with J gene TRBJ1-6; 7 positions agree with TRBD1. Germline V gene lookup returns CDR1 DFQATT and CDR2 SNEGSKA (reference sequence). CDR3 size: 13 residues. With V trimmed by 5 bases and J by 5 bases, 3 bases remained unmatched. CDR3 residues: CSASGTDNSPLHF. CDR3 in DNA: TGCAGTGCTTCCGGGACAGATAATTCACCCCTCCACTTT.

This clonotype was seen once. A read error may be the cause here, since a much bigger clone is one base away. The chain recombines TRBV19 with TRBJ2-2; D might be TRBD2 (5 bases). This CDR3 is built from 17 residues. The V gene's germline CDR1 is LNHDA and CDR2 SQIVND (reference sequence). Here the CDR3 reads CASSILAPPLDTWELFF. The CDR3, as DNA: TGTGCCAGTAGTATACTAGCTCCCCCTCTCGACACCTGGGAGCTGTTTTTT.

This clonotype occurred a few times. This chain uses TRBV29-1 with TRBJ2-1; tentatively, D is TRBD2 (6 bases). The germline V gene encodes CDR1 SQVTM and CDR2 ANQGSEA. V shed 5 bases and J shed 8 bases, with 22 bases lying between them. The CDR3 is 15 residues long. The CDR3 region has the DNA TGCAGCGTTAGTGGAGGGGCCTTTTTGCGGTATGAGCAGTTCTTC. Its protein is CSVSGGAFLRYEQFF.

In nucleotides, the CDR3 is TGTGCCAGCAGCCACCGACCGACGCATGAGCAGTTCTTC. It specifies CASSHRPTHEQFF. The chain has TRBV12-3 or TRBV12-4 and TRBJ2-1; D remains ambiguous. Trimming removed 6 bases from V and 8 bases from J, with 14 bases in between. CDR3 size: 13 residues.

A word on this clonotype: A read error may be the cause here, since a much bigger clone is one base away. The chain uses TRBV9 and TRBJ2-7, with 7 bases matching TRBD2. There are 15 residues in the CDR3. Germline V gene lookup returns CDR1 SGDLS and CDR2 YYNGEE. V lost 0 bases and J lost 2; bases outside the gene matches: 5. The CDR3 nucleotides read TGTGCCAGCAGCGTAGGCGGGAGTGTCACCTACGAGCAGTACTTC. Amino acid sequence: CASSVGGSVTYEQYF.

This sequence joins TRBV28 and TRBJ1-3, with a weak D call TRBD1 (5 bases). Germline loops: CDR1 MDHEN, CDR2 SYDVKM. V lost 7 bases and J 2 bases, leaving 9 bases between the germline ends. This CDR3 is 13 amino acids long. CDR3 sequence reads: CASNTQAGNTIYF. The DNA of the CDR3 is TGTGCCAGCAATACACAGGCTGGAAACACCATATATTTT.

This chain uses TRBV28 with TRBJ1-1; D not certain. Germline CDR1 reads MDHEN; CDR2 reads SYDVKM. V lost 6 bases to trimming and J lost 2 bases, with 10 bases between them. The CDR3 contains 13 residues. This CDR3 is CASSTTSNTEAFF. The DNA of the CDR3 is TGTGCCAGCAGCACCACCAGCAACACTGAAGCTTTCTTT.

This clonotype was picked up a small number of times. The V gene is TRBV3-1, the J gene TRBJ2-3; D is unclear. The germline V gene encodes CDR1 LGHDT and CDR2 YNNKEL (reference sequence). The V and J ends lost 2 bases and 1 base respectively, with 7 bases between them. The CDR3 runs to 14 residues. This CDR3 is CASSQRLRTDTQYF. The CDR3 nucleotides are TGTGCCAGCAGCCAACGGCTCCGCACAGATACGCAGTATTTT.

This clonotype was observed at least ten times. The gene calls are TRBV6-2 or TRBV6-3 and TRBJ2-1; 7 bases line up with TRBD2. CDR1 MNHEY and CDR2 SVGEGT come from the germline V gene. With 5 bases clipped from V and 8 bases from J, the junction kept 15 bases outside the gene matches. The CDR3 loop spans 16 amino acids. CDR3 sequence: CASSPRIAGRSDEQFF. CDR3 nucleotides: TGTGCCAGCAGTCCGCGAATAGCGGGCCGGAGCGATGAGCAGTTCTTC.

This sequence joins TRBV11-3 and TRBJ2-7, with 8 nucleotides matching TRBD2. Losses at the gene ends were 5 bases for V and 0 bases for J; bases not matched to a gene: 9. This CDR3 is 16 amino acids long. Germline V CDR1 and CDR2: SGHNT, YENEEA. CDR3 coding DNA: TGTGCCAGCAGCCCCGGGGGCGGGAGGAACTCCTACGAGCAGTACTTC. Translation gives CASSPGGGRNSYEQYF.

The genes are TRBV6-5 and TRBJ2-1; 7 bases match TRBD2. Germline assignment: CDR1 MNHEY and CDR2 SVGAGI. The CDR3 extends over 15 amino acids. V shed 6 bases, J shed 10 bases, and the junction held 15 bases outside the gene matches. The CDR3 sequence is CASSPLAGIRVEQFF. The DNA of the CDR3 is TGTGCCAGCAGCCCCTTAGCGGGTATTCGCGTGGAGCAGTTCTTC.

The chain uses TRBV6-5 and TRBJ2-7, with D possibly matching TRBD1 (5 bases). The CDR3 covers 15 residues. Germline CDR1 MNHEY, CDR2 SVGAGI. V was pared by 2 bases and J by 4 bases, with 15 bases between. CDR3 residues: CASSYGASIVYEQYF. The DNA for the CDR3 is TGTGCCAGCAGTTACGGGGCCTCGATAGTTTACGAGCAGTACTTC.